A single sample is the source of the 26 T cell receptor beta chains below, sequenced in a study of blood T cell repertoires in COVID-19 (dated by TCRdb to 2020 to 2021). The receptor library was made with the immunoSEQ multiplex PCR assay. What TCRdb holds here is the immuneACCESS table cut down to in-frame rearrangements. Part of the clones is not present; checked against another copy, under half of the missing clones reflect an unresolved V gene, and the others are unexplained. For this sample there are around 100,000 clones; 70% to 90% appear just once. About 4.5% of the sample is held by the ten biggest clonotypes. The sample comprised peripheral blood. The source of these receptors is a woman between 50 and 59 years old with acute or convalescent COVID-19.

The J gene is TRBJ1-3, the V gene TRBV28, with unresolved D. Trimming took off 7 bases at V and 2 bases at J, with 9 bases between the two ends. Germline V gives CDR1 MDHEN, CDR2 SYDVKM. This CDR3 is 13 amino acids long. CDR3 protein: CASKADTGNTIYF. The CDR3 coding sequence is TGTGCCAGCAAGGCAGACACTGGAAACACCATATATTTT.

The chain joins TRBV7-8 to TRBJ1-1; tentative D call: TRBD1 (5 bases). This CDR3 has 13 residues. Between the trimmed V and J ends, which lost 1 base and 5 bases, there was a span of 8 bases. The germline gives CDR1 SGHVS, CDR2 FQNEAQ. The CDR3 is CASSLGQWTEAFF. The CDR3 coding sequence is TGTGCCAGCAGCTTAGGACAGTGGACTGAAGCTTTCTTT.

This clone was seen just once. The CDR3 loop is CANLRRGNTEAFF. The DNA of the CDR3 is TGTGCCAACCTAAGGCGGGGGAACACTGAAGCTTTCTTT. This rearrangement joins TRBV5-8 to TRBJ1-1, with D unresolved. Trimming left V 9 bases short and J 1 base short, with 13 bases between. This CDR3 is built from 13 residues. Per germline, CDR1 SGHTS and CDR2 YDEGEE.

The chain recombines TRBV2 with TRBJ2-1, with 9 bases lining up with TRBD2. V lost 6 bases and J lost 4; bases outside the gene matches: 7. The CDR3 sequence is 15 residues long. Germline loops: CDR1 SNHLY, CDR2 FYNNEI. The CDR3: CASSLASGVYNEQFF. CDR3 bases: TGTGCCAGCAGCCTGGCTAGCGGGGTTTACAATGAGCAGTTCTTC.

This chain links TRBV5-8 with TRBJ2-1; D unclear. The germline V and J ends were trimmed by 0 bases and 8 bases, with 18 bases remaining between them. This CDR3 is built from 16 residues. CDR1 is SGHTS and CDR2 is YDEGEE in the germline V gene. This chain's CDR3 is CASSLGQDYVWDEQFF. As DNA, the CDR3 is TGTGCCAGCAGCTTGGGCCAGGATTATGTGTGGGATGAGCAGTTCTTC.

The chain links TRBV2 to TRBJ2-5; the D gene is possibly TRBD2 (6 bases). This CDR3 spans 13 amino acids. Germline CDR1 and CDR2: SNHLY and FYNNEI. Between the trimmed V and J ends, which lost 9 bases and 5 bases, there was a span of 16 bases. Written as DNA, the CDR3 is TGTGCCAGTGACGGGGGTAGGTGGGAGACCCAGTACTTC. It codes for CASDGGRWETQYF.

As DNA, the CDR3 is TGTGCCAGCAGTTCCTCGGGACTGAGGGCAGATACGCAGTATTTT. Its translation is CASSSSGLRADTQYF. The V and J genes are TRBV28 and TRBJ2-3; D possibly corresponds to TRBD2 (6 bases). V was clipped by 4 bases and J by 4 bases, with 15 bases between them. CDR3 size: 15 residues. Per germline, CDR1 MDHEN and CDR2 SYDVKM.

In DNA form, the CDR3 reads TGTGCCACCAGTGAGACTAGCGGGACTCAAGAGACCCAGTACTTC. Translating gives CATSETSGTQETQYF. This sequence joins TRBV24-1 and TRBJ2-5; 11 bases match TRBD2. Per the germline V gene, CDR1 is KGHDR and CDR2 is SFDVKD. Unmatched junction bases numbered 2, after V lost 4 bases and J lost 2 bases. There are 15 residues in the CDR3.

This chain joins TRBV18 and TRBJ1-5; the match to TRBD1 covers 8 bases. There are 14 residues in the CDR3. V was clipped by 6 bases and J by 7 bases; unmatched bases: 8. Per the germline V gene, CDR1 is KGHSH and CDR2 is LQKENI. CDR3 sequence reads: CASSLTGVGQPQHF. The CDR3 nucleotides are TGTGCCAGCTCTTTGACAGGGGTGGGGCAGCCCCAGCATTTT. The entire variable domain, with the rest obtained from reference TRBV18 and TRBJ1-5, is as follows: NAGVMQNPRHLVRRRGQEARLRCSPMKGHSHVYWYRQLPEEGLKFMVYLQKENIIDESGMPKERFSAEFPKEGPSILRIQQVVRGDSAAYFCASSLTGVGQPQHFGDGTRLSIL.

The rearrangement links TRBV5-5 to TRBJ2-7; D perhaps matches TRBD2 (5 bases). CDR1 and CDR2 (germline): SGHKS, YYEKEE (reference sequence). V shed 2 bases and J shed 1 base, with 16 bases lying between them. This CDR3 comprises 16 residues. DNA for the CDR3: TGTGCCAGCAGCTTACGCCATGCTAGCCAATCCTACGAGCAGTACTTC. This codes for CASSLRHASQSYEQYF.

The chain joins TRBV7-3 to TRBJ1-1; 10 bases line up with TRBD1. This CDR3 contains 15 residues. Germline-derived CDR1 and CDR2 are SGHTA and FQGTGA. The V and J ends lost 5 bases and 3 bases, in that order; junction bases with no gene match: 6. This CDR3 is CASSLRGTGDTEAFF. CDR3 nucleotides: TGTGCCAGCAGCCTAAGGGGGACAGGGGACACTGAAGCTTTCTTT.

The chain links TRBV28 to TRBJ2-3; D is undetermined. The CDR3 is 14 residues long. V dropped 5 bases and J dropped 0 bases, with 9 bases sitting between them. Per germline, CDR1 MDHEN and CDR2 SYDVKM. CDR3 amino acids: CASSETTSTDTQYF. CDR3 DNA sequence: TGTGCCAGCAGTGAAACTACCAGCACAGATACGCAGTATTTT.

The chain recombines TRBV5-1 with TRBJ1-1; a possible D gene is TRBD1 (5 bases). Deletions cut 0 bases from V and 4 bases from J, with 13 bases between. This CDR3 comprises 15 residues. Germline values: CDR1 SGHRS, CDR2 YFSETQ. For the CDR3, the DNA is TGCGCCAGCAGCTTGGGGCAGGGTTCGGTCACTGAAGCTTTCTTT. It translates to CASSLGQGSVTEAFF.

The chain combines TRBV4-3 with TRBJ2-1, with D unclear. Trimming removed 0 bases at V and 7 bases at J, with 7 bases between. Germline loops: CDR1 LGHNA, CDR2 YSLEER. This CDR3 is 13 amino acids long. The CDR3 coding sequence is TGCGCCAGCAGCCAAGACTGGGCTAATGAGCAGTTCTTC. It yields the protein CASSQDWANEQFF.

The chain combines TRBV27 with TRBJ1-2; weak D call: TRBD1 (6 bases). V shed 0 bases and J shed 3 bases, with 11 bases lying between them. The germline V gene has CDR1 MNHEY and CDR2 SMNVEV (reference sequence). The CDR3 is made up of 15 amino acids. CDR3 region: CASSLSQTGHYGYTF. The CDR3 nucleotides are TGTGCCAGCAGTTTATCGCAGACAGGCCACTATGGCTACACCTTC.

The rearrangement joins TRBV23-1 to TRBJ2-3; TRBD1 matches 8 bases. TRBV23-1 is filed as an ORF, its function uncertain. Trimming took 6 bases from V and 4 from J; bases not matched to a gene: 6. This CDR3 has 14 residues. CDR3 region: CASSPDRAADTQYF. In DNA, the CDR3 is TGCGCCAGCAGCCCGGACAGGGCGGCAGATACGCAGTATTTT.

The DNA for the CDR3 is TGTGCCAGTAGTATCGCGGGGGATGAAGCTTTCTTT. This sequence encodes CASSIAGDEAFF. The V call is TRBV19, the J call TRBJ1-1, with D possibly being TRBD1 (5 bases). Germline lookup yields CDR1 LNHDA and CDR2 SQIVND (reference sequence). Trimming left V 3 bases short and J 7 bases short, with 9 bases between. CDR3 length: 12 residues.

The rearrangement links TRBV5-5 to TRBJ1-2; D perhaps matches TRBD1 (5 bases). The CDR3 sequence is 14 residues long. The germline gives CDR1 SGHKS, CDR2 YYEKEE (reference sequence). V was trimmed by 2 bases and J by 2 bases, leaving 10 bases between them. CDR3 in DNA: TGTGCCAGCAGCTTACCGGGGGGAAACTATGGCTACACCTTC. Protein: CASSLPGGNYGYTF.

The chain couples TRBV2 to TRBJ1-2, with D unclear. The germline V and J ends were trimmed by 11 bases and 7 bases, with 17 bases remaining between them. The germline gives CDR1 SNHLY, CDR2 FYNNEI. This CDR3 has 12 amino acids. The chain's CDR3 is CADTFKASGYTF. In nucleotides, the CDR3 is TGTGCCGACACGTTCAAGGCGTCTGGCTACACCTTC.

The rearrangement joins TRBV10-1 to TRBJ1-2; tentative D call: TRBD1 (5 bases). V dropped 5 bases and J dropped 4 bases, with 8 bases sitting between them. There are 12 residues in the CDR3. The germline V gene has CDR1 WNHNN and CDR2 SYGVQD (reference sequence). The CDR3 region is CASSSDSYGYTF. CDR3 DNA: TGCGCCAGCAGTTCCGACAGCTATGGCTACACCTTC.

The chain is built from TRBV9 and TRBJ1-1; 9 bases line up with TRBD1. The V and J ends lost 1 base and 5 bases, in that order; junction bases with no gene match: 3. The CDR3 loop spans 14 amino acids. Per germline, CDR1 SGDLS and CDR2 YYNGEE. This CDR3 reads CASSVSGQGTEAFF. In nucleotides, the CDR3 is TGTGCCAGCAGCGTATCCGGACAGGGGACTGAAGCTTTCTTT.

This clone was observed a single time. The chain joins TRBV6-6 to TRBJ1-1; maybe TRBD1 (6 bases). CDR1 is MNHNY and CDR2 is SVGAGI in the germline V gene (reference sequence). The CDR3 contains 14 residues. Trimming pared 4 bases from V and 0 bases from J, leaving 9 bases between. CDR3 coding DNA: TGTGCCAGCAGTTTCTCAGGGGTGAACACTGAAGCTTTCTTT. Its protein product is CASSFSGVNTEAFF.

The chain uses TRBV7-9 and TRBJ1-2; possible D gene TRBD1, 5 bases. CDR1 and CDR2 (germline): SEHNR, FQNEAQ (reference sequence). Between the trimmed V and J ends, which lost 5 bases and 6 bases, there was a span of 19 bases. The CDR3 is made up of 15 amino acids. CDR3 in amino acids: CASSASWTIWDGYTF. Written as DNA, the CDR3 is TGTGCCAGCAGCGCATCCTGGACAATTTGGGATGGCTACACCTTC.

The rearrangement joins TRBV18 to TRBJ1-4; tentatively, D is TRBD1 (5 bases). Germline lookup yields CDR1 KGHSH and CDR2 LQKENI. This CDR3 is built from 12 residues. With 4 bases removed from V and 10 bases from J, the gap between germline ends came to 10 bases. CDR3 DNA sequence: TGTGCCAGCTCACGGCCCCAGGGAAAACTGTTTTTT. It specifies CASSRPQGKLFF.

CDR3 sequence (DNA): TGCGCCAGCAGTCGATTAAAGACAGGGAGTCGGGAAAAACTGTTTTTT. This codes for CASSRLKTGSREKLFF. The chain couples TRBV23-1 to TRBJ1-4; 7 bases agree with TRBD1. TRBV23-1 falls under the ORF class, with uncertain function. Trimming removed 4 bases from V and 8 bases from J; junction bases left unmatched: 13. The CDR3 extends over 16 amino acids.

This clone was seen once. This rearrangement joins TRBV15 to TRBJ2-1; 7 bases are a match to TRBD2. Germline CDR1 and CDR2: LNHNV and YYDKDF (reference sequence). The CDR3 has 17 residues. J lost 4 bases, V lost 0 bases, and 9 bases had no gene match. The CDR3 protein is CATSRDGRRGLYNEQFF. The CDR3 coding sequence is TGTGCCACCAGCAGAGATGGTCGGAGGGGACTATACAATGAGCAGTTCTTC.